This passage covers 27 T cell receptor beta chains from one sample sequenced in a study of metastatic and nonmetastatic thyroid tumors. TCRdb re-called the PCR reads with MiXCR. The sample has about 89,000 clones, around 13% seen once. Until they underwent thyroid surgery, no patient had received any treatment. Sequenced: tumor tissue. The receptors come from a female donor with papillary thyroid cancer or a benign thyroid nodule (not recorded which). Some clones in this sample may be carry-over from other donors' samples.

This clone appeared many times. This sequence joins TRBV28 and TRBJ2-3; D is unresolved. The V end lost 2 bases, the J end lost 0 bases, and 6 bases lay between the germline ends. Germline V gives CDR1 MDHEN, CDR2 SYDVKM. The CDR3 sequence is 14 residues long. The DNA for the CDR3 is TGTGCCAGCAGTTTAGTAAGTAGCACAGATACGCAGTATTTT. As protein: CASSLVSSTDTQYF.

This clone was counted only a few times. Given a much more abundant clone one base away, this may be a read error. The V call is TRBV19, the J call TRBJ1-2, with D unclear. Germline CDR1 reads LNHDA; CDR2 reads SQIVND (reference sequence). V lost 5 bases, J lost 1 base, and 11 bases lay in between. The CDR3 totals 14 residues. The CDR3 coding sequence is TGTGCCAGTAGTCCCTTCTTTGATAACTATGGCTACACCTTC. It is translated as CASSPFFDNYGYTF.

The chain combines TRBV20-1 with TRBJ2-7; 8 bases align to TRBD2. This CDR3 has 15 amino acids. Looked up from germline, CDR1 is DFQATT and CDR2 is SNEGSKA (reference sequence). With V trimmed by 1 base and J by 7 bases, 12 bases remained unmatched. The DNA of the CDR3 is TGCAGTGCTAGAGGTTTTAGCGGGGCTGTTTGGGAGCAGTACTTC. Its protein is CSARGFSGAVWEQYF.

There are many counts of this clone. The chain couples TRBV6-5 to TRBJ1-5; D gene ambiguous. This CDR3 has 15 amino acids. Germline lookup yields CDR1 MNHEY and CDR2 SVGAGI. Trimming shortened V by 2 bases and J by 6 bases, and 14 bases separated the two germline ends. This CDR3 is CASSYVGSGVQPQHF. CDR3 in DNA: TGTGCCAGCAGTTACGTCGGGTCCGGGGTTCAGCCCCAGCATTTT.

Many counts were recorded for this clone. CDR3 sequence reads: CASSLSGKNTEAFF. CDR3 nucleotide sequence: TGTGCCAGCAGCTTATCCGGGAAGAACACTGAAGCTTTCTTT. The gene calls are TRBV7-3 and TRBJ1-1; unclear D gene. CDR3 length: 14 amino acids. The ends were cut back, 2 bases at V and 1 base at J, with 8 bases in the middle. Germline values: CDR1 SGHTA, CDR2 FQGTGA. The entire variable domain, with the rest obtained from reference TRBV7-3 and TRBJ1-1, is as follows: GAGVSQTPSNKVTEKGKYVELRCDPISGHTALYWYRQSLGQGPEFLIYFQGTGAADDSGLPNDRFFAVRPEGSVSTLKIQRTERGDSAVYLCASSLSGKNTEAFFGQGTRLTVV.

This clone was seen repeatedly, ten times or more. The sample holds other DNA sequences that translate to the same CDR3. The chain carries TRBV24-1 and TRBJ2-5, with 9 bases that match TRBD1. This CDR3 comprises 16 residues. From germline, CDR1 is KGHDR and CDR2 SFDVKD. V trimming: 4 bases; J trimming: 1 base; junction bases outside the gene matches: 6. CDR3 amino acids: CATSETGTGIQETQYF. CDR3 nucleotide sequence: TGTGCCACCAGTGAGACCGGGACAGGGATCCAAGAGACCCAGTACTTC.

This clone showed up just once. A read error may explain this, as a much larger clone is one base away. The chain couples TRBV18 to TRBJ2-7; possibly TRBD2 for D (5 bases). Germline V gene lookup returns CDR1 KGHSH and CDR2 LQKENI. The CDR3 length is 15 residues. V was clipped by 2 bases and J by 5 bases, with 16 bases between them. The CDR3 coding sequence is TGTGCCAGCTCACCAAATTTAGACTACACCCACGAGCAGTACTTC. Translation gives CASSPNLDYTHEQYF.

In this sample, this clone turned up many times. The CDR3 coding sequence is TGTGCCAGCAGCTTTGACCCCCTAACAGATACGCAGTATTTT. This encodes CASSFDPLTDTQYF. The chain has TRBV7-6 and TRBJ2-3; no clear D gene. CDR1 is SGHVS and CDR2 is FNYEAQ in the germline V gene. V gave up 3 bases and J gave up 3 bases, with 10 bases separating them. The CDR3 is made up of 14 amino acids.

At least ten counts were recorded for this clone. At one of its ends the junction is not consistent with the germline gene, which may arise from a read error. The chain links TRBV27 to TRBJ2-1, with D uncertain. Germline loops: CDR1 MNHEY, CDR2 SMNVEV (reference sequence). CDR3 length: 11 amino acids. This CDR3 is CASSLGTEQSF. Written as DNA, the CDR3 is TGTGCCAGCAGTTTGGGTACTGAGCAGTCCTTC.

As to this clone: A clone one base away is much larger, so this may be a read error. J is TRBJ1-2 and V is TRBV9; no firm D call. V was trimmed by 5 bases and J by 2 bases, leaving 10 bases between them. CDR1 is SGDLS, CDR2 YYNGEE, per germline. There are 13 residues in the CDR3. CDR3 DNA sequence: TGTGCCAGCAGTGCCAGGATGAACTATGGCTACACCTTC. This sequence encodes CASSARMNYGYTF.

This clone was counted many times. The chain links TRBV5-1 to TRBJ2-5; D not resolved. The germline gives CDR1 SGHRS, CDR2 YFSETQ. V lost 4 bases, J lost 3 bases, and 4 bases lay in between. The CDR3 covers 11 residues. The chain's CDR3 is CASSAEETQYF. CDR3 bases: TGCGCCAGCAGCGCCGAAGAGACCCAGTACTTC.

This clone was detected ten times or more. The same CDR3 is also encoded by other DNA sequences in this sample. V and J are TRBV9 and TRBJ2-1, with D unresolved. Germline V gene data show CDR1 as SGDLS and CDR2 as YYNGEE. Trimming pared 4 bases from V and 10 bases from J, leaving 21 bases between. The CDR3 is 15 amino acids. CDR3 protein: CASSPYGTDVGEQFF. In nucleotides, the CDR3 is TGTGCCAGCAGCCCATACGGCACCGACGTCGGGGAGCAGTTCTTC.

This clone was detected many times. This chain uses TRBV20-1 with TRBJ2-7, with D possibly TRBD2 on 6 matching bases. Looked up from germline, CDR1 is DFQATT and CDR2 is SNEGSKA (reference sequence). Trimming shortened V by 5 bases and J by 2 bases, and 10 bases separated the two germline ends. CDR3 size: 12 residues. CDR3 sequence reads: CSALRDPYEQYF. CDR3 in DNA: TGCAGTGCTCTGCGGGACCCCTACGAGCAGTACTTC.

This clone was observed at least ten times. The chain employs TRBV11-2 and TRBJ2-1; 12 bases are a match to TRBD2. Per the germline V gene, CDR1 is SGHAT and CDR2 is FQNNGV. The CDR3 loop spans 16 amino acids. The junction had 8 bases not matched to a gene; V was cut back by 1 base and J by 10 bases. For the CDR3, the DNA is TGTGCCAGCAGCTTAGGAGGGCTAGCGGGAGGGGGCGAGCAGTTCTTC. Amino acids: CASSLGGLAGGGEQFF.

This clone was recorded at least ten times. The CDR3 coding sequence is TGCGCCAGCAGTGAGAACTCCTACGAGCAGTACTTC. It specifies CASSENSYEQYF. The V call is TRBV10-1, the J call TRBJ2-7; D gene unclear. Germline CDR1 and CDR2: WNHNN and SYGVQD (reference sequence). The V and J ends lost 2 bases and 0 bases respectively, with 2 bases between them. CDR3 length: 12 residues.

This clone came up many times. The chain has TRBV9 and TRBJ2-7; D is possibly TRBD2 (7 bases). Germline V gene sequence: CDR1 SGDLS, CDR2 YYNGEE. The length of the CDR3 is 14 residues. V gave up 0 bases and J gave up 7 bases, with 14 bases separating them. CDR3 sequence (DNA): TGTGCCAGCAGCGTAGGTCGGGGGGCGGGTGAGCAGTACTTC. Protein: CASSVGRGAGEQYF.

This clone has more than one count but fewer than ten. This may arise from a read error, as a much more abundant clone is one base away. The chain joins TRBV6-1 to TRBJ2-1; D not resolved. This CDR3 is built from 17 residues. CDR1 is MNHNS and CDR2 is SASEGT in the germline V gene. Trimming removed 6 bases from V and 0 bases from J, with 18 bases in between. CDR3 DNA: TGTGCCAGCAGGAAGGCGACGTCGGCAAGCTCCTACAATGAGCAGTTCTTC. This gives the protein CASRKATSASSYNEQFF.

Concerning this clone: This may be a read error, as it is one base from a much larger clone. The CDR3 region is CASSLATTITDTQYF. For the CDR3, the DNA is TGTGCCAGCAGCTTAGCAACAACTATCACAGATACGCAGTATTTT. J is TRBJ2-3 and V is TRBV7-8; D is ambiguous. Germline CDR1 is SGHVS and CDR2 is FQNEAQ. The CDR3 length is 15 residues. The germline V and J ends were trimmed by 0 bases and 2 bases, with 9 bases remaining between them.

The V and J genes are TRBV18 and TRBJ1-5, with D perhaps TRBD1 (6 bases). Trimming cost V 2 bases and J 0 bases, with 11 bases left between them. Germline V CDR1 and CDR2: KGHSH, LQKENI. This CDR3 contains 16 residues. In DNA form, the CDR3 reads TGTGCCAGCTCACCAGTTCCGGACAGTAGCAATCAGCCCCAGCATTTT. Residues: CASSPVPDSSNQPQHF.

This clone was observed many times. The chain couples TRBV27 to TRBJ2-3; D might be TRBD2 (6 bases). Trimming took 8 bases from V and 4 from J, leaving 13 bases between them. The CDR3 loop spans 13 amino acids. The germline CDR1 and CDR2 sequences are MNHEY and SMNVEV (reference sequence). The CDR3: CASGSGAADTQYF. CDR3 coding DNA: TGTGCCAGCGGCTCGGGAGCAGCAGATACGCAGTATTTT.

About this clone itself: The junction differs from germline at one of its ends, possibly a read error. CDR3 amino acids: CSAQAIGIEQFF. CDR3 nucleotides: TGCAGTGCTCAAGCGATCGGTATTGAGCAGTTCTTT. The chain joins TRBV20-1 to TRBJ2-1; D is unclear. From germline, CDR1 is DFQATT and CDR2 SNEGSKA (reference sequence). CDR3 length equals 12 residues.

This clone appeared a few times. The chain recombines TRBV27 with TRBJ1-1, with D possibly being TRBD1 (5 bases). The CDR3 spans 14 residues. V dropped 4 bases and J dropped 0 bases, with 9 bases sitting between them. Germline V gives CDR1 MNHEY, CDR2 SMNVEV (reference sequence). The CDR3: CASSWAGLNTEAFF. In DNA form, the CDR3 reads TGTGCCAGCAGTTGGGCAGGGTTGAACACTGAAGCTTTCTTT.

This clone occurred many times. V usage is TRBV2 and J usage is TRBJ1-2; maybe TRBD1 (5 bases). Germline CDR1 SNHLY, CDR2 FYNNEI. The CDR3 runs to 12 residues. V was cut by 7 bases and J by 6 bases, with 12 bases left in between. The CDR3 nucleotides read TGTGCCAGCACTAGCAGGGTACATGGCTACACCTTC. Translation gives CASTSRVHGYTF.

Details on this clone: A read error may explain this, as a much larger clone is one base away. The gene calls are TRBV7-9 and TRBJ1-5; D gene uncertain. V lost 5 bases, J lost 8 bases, and 16 bases lay in between. There are 14 residues in the CDR3. The germline V gene has CDR1 SEHNR and CDR2 FQNEAQ (reference sequence). The CDR3 bases are TGTGCCAGCAGCCAAACTGGGTTCGCTAAGCCCCAGCATTTT. Translating gives CASSQTGFAKPQHF.

This clone was seen many times. In the same sample, other DNA sequences code for this CDR3. V is TRBV9 and J is TRBJ2-2; 8 bases fit TRBD1. Per the germline V gene, CDR1 is SGDLS and CDR2 is YYNGEE. This CDR3 region has 15 residues. The trim removed 4 bases at V and 3 bases at J, leaving 5 bases unmatched. CDR3 residues: CASSPRQGHTGELFF. The CDR3, as DNA: TGTGCCAGCAGCCCACGACAGGGGCACACCGGGGAGCTGTTTTTT.

This clone occurred many times. The rearrangement links TRBV6-5 to TRBJ2-7, with 10 bases aligning to TRBD1. Germline lookup yields CDR1 MNHEY and CDR2 SVGAGI. Unmatched junction bases numbered 3, after V lost 2 bases and J lost 2 bases. The CDR3 is made up of 15 amino acids. The CDR3 loop reads CASSYAGQGAYEQYF. The CDR3 region has the DNA TGTGCCAGCAGTTACGCCGGACAGGGGGCCTACGAGCAGTACTTC.

This clone was seen ten or more times. J is TRBJ2-7 and V is TRBV7-2; TRBD2 agrees at 8 bases. This CDR3 comprises 14 residues. Germline CDR1 SGHTA, CDR2 FQGNSA. With 4 bases clipped from V and 4 bases from J, the junction kept 6 bases outside the gene matches. CDR3 nucleotide sequence: TGTGCCAGCAGCTCCGGGACTAGACCTTACGAGCAGTACTTC. Its translation is CASSSGTRPYEQYF.